A selection of T cell receptor beta chains follows, all from one sample in a study of T cells in tuberculosis. TCRdb's copy holds only in-frame clones and misses some; the assay was immunoSEQ multiplex PCR. The sample has approximately 30,000 clones; 80% to 95% are singletons. The sample was PBMCs. Every receptor here comes from a donor between 10 and 29 years old with latent tuberculosis or without tuberculosis infection. CDR3s include the opening cysteine and the closing phenylalanine or tryptophan. The D gene is left open where the match is weak. The listing skips clone size in some rows; elsewhere it reads once, few, many or a size class.

J gene,clone size,V gene,D gene,CDR3 DNA,CDR3 protein
TRBJ2-5,once,TRBV28,-,TGTGCCAGCAGTTCTCAAGGATGGGGCAGGGTAGAGACCCAGTACTTC,CASSSQGWGRVETQYF
TRBJ1-4,once,TRBV19,TRBD1,TGTGCCAGTAGTCCTAATGCGGGACAGGGAGGAAAACTGTTTTTT,CASSPNAGQGGKLFF
TRBJ1-2,once,TRBV28,TRBD1,TGTGCCAGCAGTTTACGCCGCTACGCCGGACAGGGGGAAGAAGGTGTCTTTGGCTACACCTTC,CASSLRRYAGQGEEGVFGYTF
TRBJ1-5,-,TRBV4-1,TRBD1,TGCGCCAGCAGCCAAGATCGGGGACAGGGGGCGTCCAATCAGCCCCAGCATTTT,CASSQDRGQGASNQPQHF
TRBJ1-2,few,TRBV7-9,TRBD1,TGTGCCAGCAGCTTAGACGGGACAGGACTCTATGGCTACACCTTC,CASSLDGTGLYGYTF
TRBJ2-7,-,TRBV6-1,TRBD2,TGTGCCAGCGAGAAGCGGGGGCTCTACGAGCAGTACTTC,CASEKRGLYEQYF
TRBJ1-2,-,TRBV7-2,-,TGTGCCAGCAGCAAGGGGCAGGGGCACGGCTACACCTTC,CASSKGQGHGYTF
TRBJ2-2,-,TRBV9,TRBD2,TGTGCCAGCAGCGCGCCACTAGCGGGGTTCACCGGGGAGCTGTTTTTT,CASSAPLAGFTGELFF
TRBJ2-2,-,TRBV2,-,TGTGCCAGCAGTGCAGAACCCCCCGGCCAGGGCACCGGGGAGCTGTTTTTT,CASSAEPPGQGTGELFF
TRBJ1-5,once,TRBV7-9,TRBD1,TGTGCCAGCAGCGGCGGGGGACAGGGGAATCAGCCCCAGCATTTT,CASSGGGQGNQPQHF
TRBJ2-7,-,TRBV19,-,TGTGCCAGTAGTATAACAGGACAGAACGGCGAGCAGTACTTC,CASSITGQNGEQYF
TRBJ2-5,-,TRBV6-6,-,TGTGCCAGCAGGAAAGAGGAGACCCAGTACTTC,CASRKEETQYF
TRBJ2-5,-,TRBV18,-,TGTGCCAGCTCGGGCATGGGGCTTCAGGGGACCCAGTACTTC,CASSGMGLQGTQYF
TRBJ1-5,-,TRBV28,TRBD1,TGTGCCAGCAGTTTTTTCGGACAGGGTGGGCAGCCCCAGCATTTT,CASSFFGQGGQPQHF
TRBJ2-5,-,TRBV9,TRBD1,TGTGCCAGCAGCGTTGACAGGGGGACCCAGTACTTC,CASSVDRGTQYF
TRBJ2-7,-,TRBV2,-,TGTGCCAGCAGGGTTAGCGGCTCCTACGAGCAGTACTTC,CASRVSGSYEQYF
TRBJ1-4,-,TRBV5-1,-,TGCGCCAGCAGCTTGGGGGGAGGGCGAGAAAAACTGTTTTTT,CASSLGGGREKLFF
TRBJ2-3,-,TRBV10-3,-,TGTGCCATCAGTCAGAGGGGCGGGAACACAGATACGCAGTATTTT,CAISQRGGNTDTQYF
TRBJ1-2,-,TRBV27,-,TGTGCCAGCAGTTCTAACAGGGACCTGGCCCTAGATGGCTACACCTTC,CASSSNRDLALDGYTF
TRBJ2-5,-,TRBV5-4,TRBD1,TGTGCCAGCAGCTTCCCAGGGTTGGGACAGGGTAGAGAGACCCAGTACTTC,CASSFPGLGQGRETQYF
TRBJ1-2,-,TRBV7-2,TRBD1,TGTGCCAGCAGCCCCTTTAGGGACAGGGCTAGGGGCTACACCTTC,CASSPFRDRARGYTF
TRBJ1-6,-,TRBV5-1,TRBD1,TGCGCCAGCAGCTTGGGGGACAGGGATTCACCCCTCCACTTT,CASSLGDRDSPLHF
TRBJ2-7,-,TRBV19,-,TGTGCCAGTAGTATGGGGGGACAGTCCTACGAGCAGTACTTC,CASSMGGQSYEQYF
TRBJ1-1,-,TRBV30,TRBD1,TGTGCCTGCGACAGGGATTCTGTCACTGAAGCTTTCTTT,CACDRDSVTEAFF
TRBJ1-1,-,TRBV6-6,-,TGTGCCAGCAGAAATATTCTCCGGGACTACACTGAAGCTTTCTTT,CASRNILRDYTEAFF
TRBJ1-1,once,TRBV28,TRBD1,TGTGCCAGCAGTTTACGACAGGGGCCTTTAGGGAACACTGAAGCTTTCTTT,CASSLRQGPLGNTEAFF
TRBJ2-1,-,TRBV9,TRBD1,TGTGCCAGCAGCGGTACAGGGGTTAATGAGCAGTTCTTC,CASSGTGVNEQFF
TRBJ1-5,-,TRBV30,-,TGTGCCTGGAGTGACCCCGGGGGTCAGCCCCAGCATTTT,CAWSDPGGQPQHF